The 17 T cell receptor beta chains below were found in one sample sequenced in a study of brain metastases from non-small cell lung cancer. Assay: immunoSEQ multiplex PCR; the TCRdb copy retains only in-frame clones and omits some. The sample shows about 1,300 clones, around 85% of them seen only once. Sequenced material: tumor-adjacent normal tissue. These TCRs come from a donor at least 40 years old with non-small cell lung cancer.

In its sample, this clone was seen once. This rearrangement joins TRBV29-1 to TRBJ2-5; D is ambiguous. The V and J ends lost 4 bases and 5 bases respectively, with 17 bases between them. CDR1 SQVTM and CDR2 ANQGSEA come from the germline V gene. This CDR3 contains 14 residues. This CDR3 is CSVVAIDPPETQYF. The CDR3 DNA reads as TGCAGCGTTGTGGCTATAGATCCCCCCGAGACCCAGTACTTC.

The V and J genes are TRBV4-3 and TRBJ2-5; 7 nucleotides agree with TRBD2. This CDR3 contains 13 residues. With V trimmed by 3 bases and J by 5 bases, 3 bases remained unmatched. Germline CDR1 reads LGHNA; CDR2 reads YSLEER. The CDR3 nucleotides read TGCGCCAGCAGCCACGGGGGGTTGGAGACCCAGTACTTC. Translated: CASSHGGLETQYF.

V is TRBV7-8 and J is TRBJ1-1; TRBD1 might be the D (6 bases). V gave up 2 bases and J gave up 4 bases, with 11 bases separating them. This CDR3 has 14 amino acids. Germline CDR1 SGHVS, CDR2 FQNEAQ. In nucleotides, the CDR3 is TGTGCCAGCAGCTTAACCCAGGGGCCCACTGAAGCTTTCTTT. Protein: CASSLTQGPTEAFF.

The rearrangement uses TRBV6-2 or TRBV6-3 and TRBJ2-4; D gene unclear. The CDR3 has 13 residues. The V gene's germline CDR1 is MNHEY and CDR2 SVGEGT. V shed 4 bases and J shed 5 bases, with 9 bases lying between them. The CDR3 coding sequence is TGTGCCAGCAGTTCCCTGGAACAAAACATTCAGTACTTC. Translating it yields CASSSLEQNIQYF.

V is TRBV15 and J is TRBJ1-1; no reliable D call. Trimming stripped 11 bases from V and 1 base from J, with 11 bases between. This CDR3 spans 12 amino acids. Germline CDR1 is LNHNV and CDR2 is YYDKDF (reference sequence). Here the CDR3 DNA reads TGTGCCTCAGGTCCTGAGAACACTGAAGCTTTCTTT. Its protein is CASGPENTEAFF.

The chain links TRBV15 to TRBJ1-1; D is ambiguous. Trimming removed 0 bases from V and 0 bases from J, with 11 bases in between. The germline CDR1 and CDR2 sequences are LNHNV and YYDKDF (reference sequence). CDR3 length: 16 amino acids. For the CDR3, the DNA is TGTGCCACCAGCAGAGATTATAGAAGCCTGAACACTGAAGCTTTCTTT. It translates to CATSRDYRSLNTEAFF.

The rearrangement uses TRBV18 and TRBJ1-5; TRBD1 matches 7 bases. The germline V gene has CDR1 KGHSH and CDR2 LQKENI. The trim removed 6 bases at V and 7 bases at J, leaving 9 bases unmatched. This CDR3 has 14 residues. The CDR3, as DNA: TGTGCCAGCTCTGACCTACAGGGGAAACAGCCCCAGCATTTT. Translated: CASSDLQGKQPQHF.

V is TRBV28 and J is TRBJ2-1; a possible D gene is TRBD1 (6 bases). The CDR3 is 15 amino acids. Trimming pared 4 bases from V and 9 bases from J, leaving 19 bases between. The germline CDR1 and CDR2 sequences are MDHEN and SYDVKM. Here the CDR3 DNA reads TGTGCCAGCAGTTCCTCGGACAGCCCTGGTGGTGAGCAGTTCTTC. Translating gives CASSSSDSPGGEQFF. Complete variable domain (other parts from reference TRBV28 and TRBJ2-1): DVKVTQSSRYLVKRTGEKVFLECVQDMDHENMFWYRQDPGLGLRLIYFSYDVKMKEKGDIPEGYSVSREKKERFSLILESASTNQTSMYLCASSSSDSPGGEQFFGPGTRLTVL.

The chain has TRBV28 and TRBJ1-5; D is unresolved. CDR3 length: 12 amino acids. Germline assignment: CDR1 MDHEN and CDR2 SYDVKM. With 2 bases removed from V and 6 bases from J, the gap between germline ends came to 5 bases. The CDR3 nucleotides read TGTGCCAGCAGTTTAGAAATTCAGCCCCAGCATTTT. Amino acids: CASSLEIQPQHF.

Notes on this clone: This CDR3 is also generated by other DNA sequences in the sample. The J gene is TRBJ1-1, the V gene TRBV7-3; D is ambiguous. Germline values: CDR1 SGHTA, CDR2 FQGTGA. V lost 3 bases and J lost 1, with 6 bases in between. The CDR3 covers 13 residues. The CDR3 DNA is TGTGCCAGCAGCTTCTCACGGAACACTGAAGCTTTCTTT. Translating gives CASSFSRNTEAFF.

The chain couples TRBV6-5 to TRBJ2-5, with D perhaps matching TRBD2 (6 bases). Per germline, CDR1 MNHEY and CDR2 SVGAGI. This CDR3 region has 14 residues. V was trimmed by 6 bases and J by 5 bases, leaving 16 bases between them. The CDR3 reads CASSPRGRTETQYF. The CDR3 DNA reads as TGTGCCAGCAGCCCCCGAGGGAGGACGGAGACCCAGTACTTC.

This chain connects TRBV27 to TRBJ2-4, with a tentative D call TRBD2 (6 bases). CDR3 length: 14 amino acids. V dropped 2 bases and J dropped 9 bases, with 14 bases sitting between them. Germline V gene sequence: CDR1 MNHEY, CDR2 SMNVEV (reference sequence). CDR3 amino acids: CASSLGGTPTIQYF. In DNA, the CDR3 is TGTGCCAGCAGTTTAGGGGGGACGCCCACCATTCAGTACTTC.

The chain has TRBV21-1 and TRBJ2-5. TRBV21-1 is listed as a pseudogene. CDR3 length: 16 residues. The CDR3 region has the DNA TGTGCCAGCAGAGGGCCATTATACACTTTCTCTGAGACCCAGTACTTC. This sequence encodes CASRGPLYTFSETQYF.

The chain carries TRBV5-1 and TRBJ1-2, with 10 bases matching TRBD1. Unmatched junction bases numbered 10, after V lost 4 bases and J lost 4 bases. The germline gives CDR1 SGHRS, CDR2 YFSETQ. This CDR3 spans 16 amino acids. The CDR3 coding sequence is TGCGCCAGCAGCAATAGTCCCGGGACAGGGGTCTATGGCTACACCTTC. This sequence encodes CASSNSPGTGVYGYTF.

The J gene is TRBJ2-1, the V gene TRBV24-1; 9 bases align to TRBD1. Germline V gene lookup returns CDR1 KGHDR and CDR2 SFDVKD. The trim removed 3 bases at V and 6 bases at J, leaving 2 bases unmatched. The CDR3 consists of 14 residues. CDR3 bases: TGTGCCACCAGTGATCGGGACAGGGTCAATGAGCAGTTCTTC. Its translation: CATSDRDRVNEQFF.

This chain links TRBV12-3 or TRBV12-4 with TRBJ2-1, with D uncertain. V was clipped by 5 bases and J by 7 bases, with 12 bases between them. The CDR3 extends over 13 amino acids. CDR3 amino acids: CASSRDRSNEQFF. The CDR3 DNA reads as TGTGCCAGCAGTAGAGATAGGAGTAATGAGCAGTTCTTC.

The chain joins TRBV15 to TRBJ2-3; perhaps TRBD2 as D (6 bases). The ends were cut back, 3 bases at V and 5 bases at J, with 12 bases in the middle. Germline assignment: CDR1 LNHNV and CDR2 YYDKDF (reference sequence). The CDR3 length is 14 residues. CDR3 sequence: CATSRGLYIDTQYF. CDR3 DNA sequence: TGTGCCACCAGCAGGGGACTGTACATAGATACGCAGTATTTT.